This T cell receptor (beta chain) was sequenced in a study of blood T cell repertoires in COVID-19. On the study more broadly: Recovered Cohort 3 donors showed two negative PCRs, clearance, or symptom resolution. Donors in the United States, Italy and Spain gave samples during acute or convalescent COVID-19.

As handled by the study authors: For nucleated cells, counts were estimated from reference gene primer amplification. Sequencing was performed with immunoSEQ multiplex PCR; in TCRdb, only in-frame clones are kept and a portion is missing. V, J and clone size were drawn from that table, and D and trimming were deduced from the DNA. The sample lists about 200,000 clones; 86% were seen once. Clinical histories supplied by participants themselves formed the basis of cohort assignment. The CDR3 is 13 amino acids. From germline, CDR1 is SGHNT and CDR2 YYREEE (reference sequence). V lost 6 bases, J lost 5 bases, and 5 bases stayed unmatched.

The specimen sequenced was PBMCs or T cells enriched from blood (not recorded which). The TCR sequence derives from a middle-aged woman in a cohort exposed to, infected with or recovered from COVID-19 (not recorded which). This chain joins TRBV5-4 and TRBJ2-1; 7 bases are a match to TRBD2. CDR3 nucleotide sequence: TGTGCCAGCACTCATGGGGGGGACAATGAGCAGTTCTTC. Protein: CASTHGGDNEQFF.